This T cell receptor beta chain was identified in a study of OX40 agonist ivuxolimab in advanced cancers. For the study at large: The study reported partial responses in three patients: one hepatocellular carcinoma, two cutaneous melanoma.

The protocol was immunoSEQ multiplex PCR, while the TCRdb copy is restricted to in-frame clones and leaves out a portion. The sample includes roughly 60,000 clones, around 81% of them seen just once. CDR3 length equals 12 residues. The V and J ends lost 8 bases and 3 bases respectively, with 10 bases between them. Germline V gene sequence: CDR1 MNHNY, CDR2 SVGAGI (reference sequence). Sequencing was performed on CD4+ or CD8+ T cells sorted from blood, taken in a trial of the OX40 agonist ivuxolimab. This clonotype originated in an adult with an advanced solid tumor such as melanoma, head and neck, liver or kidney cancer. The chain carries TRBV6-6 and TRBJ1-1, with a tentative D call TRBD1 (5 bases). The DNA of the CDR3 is TGTGCCAGCGGGAGGGGATACACTGAAGCTTTCTTT. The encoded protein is CASGRGYTEAFF.